Below, 20 T cell receptor beta chains from the same sample are listed, as sequenced in a study of blood T cell repertoires in COVID-19. Assay used: immunoSEQ multiplex PCR; TCRdb lists only in-frame clones, some missing. Among 350,000 to 450,000 clones listed, more than 80% were seen once. The sequenced material came from peripheral blood. The receptors were sampled from a man between 40 and 49 years old with acute or convalescent COVID-19.

This clone was seen a single time. For the CDR3, the DNA is TGTGCCAGTATGTGGGAGTCAGCACACAATCAGCCCCAGCATTTT. Translated, it gives CASMWESAHNQPQHF. The chain is built from TRBV19 and TRBJ1-5; D remains unclear. Germline assignment: CDR1 LNHDA and CDR2 SQIVND (reference sequence). The CDR3 length is 15 residues. Trimming stripped 7 bases from V and 3 bases from J, with 16 bases between.

The chain combines TRBV28 with TRBJ2-5; no firm D call. V was trimmed by 4 bases and J by 5 bases, leaving 14 bases between them. This CDR3 has 14 residues. CDR1 is MDHEN, CDR2 SYDVKM, per germline. This chain's CDR3 is CASSSLTIDETQYF. CDR3 DNA: TGTGCCAGCAGTTCCCTGACAATCGATGAGACCCAGTACTTC.

This clone was seen just once. This sequence joins TRBV5-1 and TRBJ2-2, with 11 bases that match TRBD2. The junction had 6 bases not matched to a gene; V was cut back by 1 base and J by 7 bases. The CDR3 runs to 16 residues. CDR1 is SGHRS and CDR2 is YFSETQ in the germline V gene. As DNA, the CDR3 is TGCGCCAGCAGCTTGCGGCTAGCGGGAGGTGACGGGGAGCTGTTTTTT. Translation gives CASSLRLAGGDGELFF.

This sequence joins TRBV21-1 and TRBJ2-2; the D segment call TRBD2 is taken from the table without a DNA check. TRBV21-1 is shown as a pseudogene. The length of the CDR3 is 17 residues. CDR3 DNA sequence: TGTGCCAGCAGCAAAGAGGTCAGTCGGGGTTGGACCGGGGAGCTGTTTTTT. Residues: CASSKEVSRGWTGELFF.

V and J are TRBV4-1 and TRBJ2-7; TRBD1 agrees at 8 bases. The V gene end was trimmed by 4 bases and the J gene end by 4 bases; junction bases not matched to a gene: 9. The V gene's germline CDR1 is MGHRA and CDR2 YSYEKL. This CDR3 is 15 amino acids long. For the CDR3, the DNA is TGCGCCAGCAGCCCCGCCGGACAGGGTTTTTACGAGCAGTACTTC. Residues: CASSPAGQGFYEQYF.

This clone is a singleton in its sample. J is TRBJ1-2 and V is TRBV5-5; 7 positions agree with TRBD1. This CDR3 has 14 amino acids. With V trimmed by 4 bases and J by 4 bases, 7 bases remained unmatched. Looked up from germline, CDR1 is SGHKS and CDR2 is YYEKEE (reference sequence). The CDR3 loop is CASSRTGALYGYTF. The CDR3 bases are TGTGCCAGCAGCCGGACAGGAGCACTCTATGGCTACACCTTC.

The V gene is TRBV2, the J gene TRBJ2-1, with D perhaps matching TRBD1 (6 bases). V was clipped by 4 bases and J by 6 bases, with 13 bases between them. CDR3 length: 14 residues. CDR1 and CDR2 (germline): SNHLY, FYNNEI. CDR3 loop: CASSAGVVGNEQFF. For the CDR3, the DNA is TGTGCCAGCAGTGCAGGGGTCGTGGGCAATGAGCAGTTCTTC.

The rearrangement uses TRBV4-3 and TRBJ2-5; TRBD1 agrees at 8 bases. Germline CDR1 LGHNA, CDR2 YSLEER. This CDR3 has 14 amino acids. J gave up 4 bases and V 1 base, and 2 bases lay outside the gene matches. This CDR3 reads CASSQGDRGETQYF. The DNA for the CDR3 is TGCGCCAGCAGCCAAGGTGACAGGGGAGAGACCCAGTACTTC.

This sequence joins TRBV6-5 and TRBJ1-5; D is uncertain. The V gene lost 11 bases and the J gene lost 6 bases, with 14 bases spanning the gap. CDR1 is MNHEY and CDR2 is SVGAGI in the germline V gene. CDR3 length equals 12 residues. The CDR3 DNA reads TGTGCCGGCGCTGAGGGCGGTCAGCCCCAGCATTTT. Translated: CAGAEGGQPQHF.

The rearrangement links TRBV25-1 to TRBJ1-4; TRBD1 is a possible D gene (5 bases). Trimming shortened V by 3 bases and J by 6 bases, and 14 bases separated the two germline ends. This CDR3 comprises 15 residues. Germline values: CDR1 MGHDK, CDR2 SYGVNS. Written as DNA, the CDR3 is TGTGCCAGCAGTGACTTAGCCAGGGTGCATGAAAAACTGTTTTTT. Its translation is CASSDLARVHEKLFF.

CDR3 DNA sequence: TGCAGCGTTGAAGATCCAGCGGGCGACCTCTACGAGCAGTACTTC. Its translation: CSVEDPAGDLYEQYF. The gene calls are TRBV29-1 and TRBJ2-7; tentative D call: TRBD2 (6 bases). CDR3 length: 15 residues. CDR1 is SQVTM, CDR2 ANQGSEA, per germline. Trimming left V 0 bases short and J 3 bases short, with 15 bases between.

The CDR3 loop reads CASSEYQGINEQFF. CDR3 sequence (DNA): TGTGCCAGCAGTGAATATCAGGGTATTAATGAGCAGTTCTTC. V and J are TRBV25-1 and TRBJ2-1, with D maybe TRBD1 (5 bases). CDR1 and CDR2 from the germline V gene are MGHDK and SYGVNS. The ends were cut back, 0 bases at V and 7 bases at J, with 10 bases in the middle. The CDR3 extends over 14 amino acids. The complete variable domain, with remaining parts taken from reference TRBV25-1 and TRBJ2-1, reads EADIYQTPRYLVIGTGKKITLECSQTMGHDKMYWYQQDPGMELHLIHYSYGVNSTEKGDLSSESTVSRIRTEHFPLTLESARPSHTSQYLCASSEYQGINEQFFGPGTRLTVL.

V gene TRBV9 combines with J gene TRBJ2-7, with TRBD2 as a possible D gene (5 bases). The V and J ends lost 3 bases and 2 bases respectively, with 9 bases between them. The germline V gene has CDR1 SGDLS and CDR2 YYNGEE. This CDR3 contains 13 residues. The CDR3 DNA is TGTGCCAGCAGCGCGGACTCCCCCTACGAGCAGTACTTC. This translates into CASSADSPYEQYF.

The chain links TRBV30 to TRBJ2-6; TRBD2 is a possible D gene (5 bases). Trimming shortened V by 3 bases and J by 4 bases, and 13 bases separated the two germline ends. Germline V gene data show CDR1 as GTSNPN and CDR2 as SVGIG (reference sequence). The CDR3 extends over 15 amino acids. CDR3 sequence reads: CAWSRTWEGANVLTF. For the CDR3, the DNA is TGTGCCTGGAGCCGGACTTGGGAAGGGGCCAACGTCCTGACTTTC.

CDR3 nucleotides: TGTGCCAGCAGTCGCTACAGGGGCCCTAACACTGAAGCTTTCTTT. It codes for CASSRYRGPNTEAFF. The gene calls are TRBV27 and TRBJ1-1; TRBD1 matches 7 bases. J lost 2 bases, V lost 5 bases, and 8 bases had no gene match. The germline gives CDR1 MNHEY, CDR2 SMNVEV (reference sequence). The CDR3 is 15 residues long.

CDR3 nucleotide sequence: TGTGCCAGCAGCAACCGGGACAGGGGTCAGAAGGGTCCCCATTTT. Amino acids: CASSNRDRGQKGPHF. V usage is TRBV2 and J usage is TRBJ1-5; 10 nucleotides match TRBD1. This CDR3 region has 15 residues. V was pared by 6 bases and J by 16 bases, with 18 bases of the junction left unmatched. Germline V gene lookup returns CDR1 SNHLY and CDR2 FYNNEI.

The genes are TRBV19 and TRBJ2-4; D not resolved. CDR1 and CDR2 (germline): LNHDA, SQIVND (reference sequence). The CDR3 covers 13 residues. V lost 3 bases, J lost 8 bases, and 11 bases lay in between. The CDR3 coding sequence is TGTGCCAGTAGTATCTCGGTTGTCCACATTCAGTACTTC. Its protein product is CASSISVVHIQYF.

The CDR3 spells CASSQSVQAFF. The CDR3 bases are TGTGCCAGCAGCCAATCGGTCCAAGCTTTCTTT. This chain joins TRBV14 and TRBJ1-1; the D is unclear. V was shortened by 2 bases and J by 9 bases, with 7 bases between the two germline ends. The CDR3 is 11 amino acids. Per germline, CDR1 SGHDN and CDR2 FVKESK. The variable domain in full, completed from reference TRBV14 and TRBJ1-1, reads EAGVTQFPSHSVIEKGQTVTLRCDPISGHDNLYWYRRVMGKEIKFLLHFVKESKQDESGMPNNRFLAERTGGTYSTLKVQPAELEDSGVYFCASSQSVQAFFGQGTRLTVV.

The chain links TRBV19 to TRBJ2-1; 8 nucleotides align to TRBD2. The CDR3 is 15 amino acids. The trim removed 4 bases at V and 1 base at J, leaving 3 bases unmatched. Germline loops: CDR1 LNHDA, CDR2 SQIVND (reference sequence). The chain's CDR3 is CASSKLAVSYNEQFF. In nucleotides, the CDR3 is TGTGCCAGTAGTAAACTAGCGGTTTCCTACAATGAGCAGTTCTTC.

This clone was found once. J is TRBJ2-1 and V is TRBV2; TRBD2 agrees at 11 bases. The V and J ends lost 3 bases and 0 bases, in that order; junction bases with no gene match: 7. The CDR3 extends over 18 amino acids. Germline values: CDR1 SNHLY, CDR2 FYNNEI. This CDR3 is CASSELAGGISSYNEQFF. Written as DNA, the CDR3 is TGTGCCAGCAGTGAGCTAGCGGGAGGCATTAGCTCCTACAATGAGCAGTTCTTC.